The entry below describes one TCR beta chain. This CDR3 is built from 14 residues. The germline V gene has CDR1 SGHRS and CDR2 YFSETQ. The V gene lost 6 bases and the J gene lost 1 base, with 13 bases spanning the gap. This record belongs to a study of blood T cell repertoires in COVID-19. One Seattle source followed patients from active infection through their disease course. Sequencing was performed with immunoSEQ multiplex PCR; in TCRdb, only in-frame clones are kept and a portion is missing. The data show fewer than 350,000 clones, approximately 90% seen once. The chain links TRBV5-1 to TRBJ1-2; unclear D gene. Source material: peripheral blood. The TCR comes from a woman in her sixties with COVID-19, enrolled during active disease. The CDR3, as DNA: TGCGCCAGCACTAGGGAGGGCTTTAACTATGGCTACACCTTC. Amino acids: CASTREGFNYGYTF.